Given below is one TCR beta chain in context. Its specificity is not known. This record belongs to a study of T cell responses to AZD1222 COVID-19 vaccine. Assay: immunoSEQ multiplex PCR; the TCRdb copy retains only in-frame clones and omits some. The table records about 150,000 clones, 80% to 95% of them present only once. This CDR3 has 15 residues. J gave up 6 bases and V 0 bases, and 5 bases lay outside the gene matches. In germline, CDR1 is MGHRA, CDR2 YSYEKL. Study results and limitations: Nearly half of spike-specific TCRs reportedly target variant regions that are unmutated in the B.1.351 and B.1.1.7 variants. Donors were largely white British and mainly female; clonal diversity was possibly underestimated. Rises in breadth and depth of Spike-specific TCRs came after two AZD1222 doses.

The rearrangement joins TRBV4-1 to TRBJ1-5; 7 nucleotides match TRBD1. The clonotype was recovered from an adult who received the AZD1222 COVID-19 vaccine. The sequencing here drew on peripheral blood, taken 28 days after the second AZD1222 dose. For the CDR3, the DNA is TGCGCCAGCAGCCAAGATCCGCAGGGGGGTCAGCCCCAGCATTTT. As protein: CASSQDPQGGQPQHF.